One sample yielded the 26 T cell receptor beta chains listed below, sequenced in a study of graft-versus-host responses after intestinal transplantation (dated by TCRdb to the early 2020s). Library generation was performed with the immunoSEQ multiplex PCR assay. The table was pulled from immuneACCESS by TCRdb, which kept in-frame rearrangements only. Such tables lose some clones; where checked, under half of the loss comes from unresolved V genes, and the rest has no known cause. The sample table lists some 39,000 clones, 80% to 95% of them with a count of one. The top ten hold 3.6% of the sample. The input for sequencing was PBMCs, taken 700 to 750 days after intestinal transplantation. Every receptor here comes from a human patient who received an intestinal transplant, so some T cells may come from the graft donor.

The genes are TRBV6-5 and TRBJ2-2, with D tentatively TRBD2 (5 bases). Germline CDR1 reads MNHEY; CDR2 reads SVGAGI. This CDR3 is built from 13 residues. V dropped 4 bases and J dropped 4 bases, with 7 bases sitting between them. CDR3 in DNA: TGTGCCAGCAGTTCGGGGTTCACCGGGGAGCTGTTTTTT. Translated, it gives CASSSGFTGELFF.

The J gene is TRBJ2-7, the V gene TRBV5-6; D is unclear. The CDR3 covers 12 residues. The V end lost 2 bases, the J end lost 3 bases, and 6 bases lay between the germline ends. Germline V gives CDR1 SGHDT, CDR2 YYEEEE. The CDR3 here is CASSFWGYEQYF. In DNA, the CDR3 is TGTGCCAGCAGCTTTTGGGGCTACGAGCAGTACTTC.

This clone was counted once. The CDR3 nucleotides read TGTGCCAGCAGCTCTCCCCGGGGCTCCTCTGACAGACGGAACACCGGGGAGCTGTTTTTT. Its translation: CASSSPRGSSDRRNTGELFF. The chain carries TRBV9 and TRBJ2-2, with D perhaps given as TRBD1 or TRBD2 (5 bases each). The CDR3 has 20 residues. Trimming pared 4 bases from V and 1 base from J, leaving 26 bases between. CDR1 and CDR2 (germline): SGDLS, YYNGEE.

This chain's CDR3 is CASREDNQETQYF. The CDR3 DNA reads as TGCGCCAGCAGGGAGGACAATCAAGAGACCCAGTACTTC. The rearrangement uses TRBV10-1 and TRBJ2-5; D possibly uses TRBD1 or TRBD2 (5 bases each). Looked up from germline, CDR1 is WNHNN and CDR2 is SYGVQD (reference sequence). V lost 6 bases and J 2 bases, leaving 10 bases between the germline ends. The CDR3 extends over 13 amino acids.

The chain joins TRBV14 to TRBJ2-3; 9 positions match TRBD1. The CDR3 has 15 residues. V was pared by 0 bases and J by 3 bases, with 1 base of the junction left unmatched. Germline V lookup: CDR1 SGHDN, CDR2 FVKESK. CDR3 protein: CASSQETGGTDTQYF. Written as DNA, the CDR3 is TGTGCCAGCAGCCAAGAGACAGGGGGTACAGATACGCAGTATTTT.

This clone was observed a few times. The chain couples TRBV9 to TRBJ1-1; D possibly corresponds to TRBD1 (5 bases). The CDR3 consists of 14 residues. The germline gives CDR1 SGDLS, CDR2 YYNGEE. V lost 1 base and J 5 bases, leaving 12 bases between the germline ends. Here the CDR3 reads CASSVRRGRTEAFF. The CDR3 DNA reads TGTGCCAGCAGCGTAAGGAGGGGCAGGACTGAAGCTTTCTTT. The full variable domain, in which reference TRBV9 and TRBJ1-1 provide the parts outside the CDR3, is DSGVTQTPKHLITATGQRVTLRCSPRSGDLSVYWYQQSLDQGLQFLIQYYNGEERAKGNILERFSAQQFPDLHSELNLSSLELGDSALYFCASSVRRGRTEAFFGQGTRLTVV.

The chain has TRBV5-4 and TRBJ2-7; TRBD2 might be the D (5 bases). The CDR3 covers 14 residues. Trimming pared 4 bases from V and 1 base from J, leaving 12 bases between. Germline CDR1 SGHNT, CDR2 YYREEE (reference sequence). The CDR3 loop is CASSLRTGSYEQYF. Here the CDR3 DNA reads TGTGCCAGCAGCCTCAGGACGGGATCCTACGAGCAGTACTTC.

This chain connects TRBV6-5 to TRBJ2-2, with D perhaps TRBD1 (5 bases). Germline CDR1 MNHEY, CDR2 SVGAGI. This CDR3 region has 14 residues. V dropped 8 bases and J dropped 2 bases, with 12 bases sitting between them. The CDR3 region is CASRFRVNTGELFF. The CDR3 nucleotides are TGTGCCAGCCGGTTCAGGGTAAACACCGGGGAGCTGTTTTTT.

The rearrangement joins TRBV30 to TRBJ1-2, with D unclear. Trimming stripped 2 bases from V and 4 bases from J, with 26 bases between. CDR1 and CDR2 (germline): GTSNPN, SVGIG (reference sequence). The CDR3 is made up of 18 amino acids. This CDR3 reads CAWSTVRMFPNVVYGYTF. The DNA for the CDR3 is TGTGCCTGGAGTACGGTACGGATGTTCCCTAACGTAGTCTATGGCTACACCTTC.

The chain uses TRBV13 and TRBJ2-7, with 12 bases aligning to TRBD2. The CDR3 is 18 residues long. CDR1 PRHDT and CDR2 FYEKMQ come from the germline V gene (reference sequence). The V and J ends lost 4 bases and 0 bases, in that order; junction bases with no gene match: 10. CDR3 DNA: TGTGCCAGCAGCTCTGACGGACTAGCGGGAAAAGGCTCCTACGAGCAGTACTTC. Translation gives CASSSDGLAGKGSYEQYF.

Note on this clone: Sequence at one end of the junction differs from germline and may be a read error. The CDR3 protein is CASSLTISYEQYF. CDR3 in DNA: TGTGCCAGCAGTTTAACTATCTCCTACGAGCAGTACTTC. The chain uses TRBV10-3 and TRBJ2-7; no reliable D call. Germline V gene lookup returns CDR1 ENHRY and CDR2 SYGVKD. The CDR3 is 13 amino acids.

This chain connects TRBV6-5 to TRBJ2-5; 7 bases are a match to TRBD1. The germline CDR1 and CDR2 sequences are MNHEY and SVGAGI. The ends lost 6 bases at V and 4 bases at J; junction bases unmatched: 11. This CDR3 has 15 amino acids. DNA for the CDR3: TGTGCCAGCAGACTCACGGACAGGAGTGGAGAGACCCAGTACTTC. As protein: CASRLTDRSGETQYF.

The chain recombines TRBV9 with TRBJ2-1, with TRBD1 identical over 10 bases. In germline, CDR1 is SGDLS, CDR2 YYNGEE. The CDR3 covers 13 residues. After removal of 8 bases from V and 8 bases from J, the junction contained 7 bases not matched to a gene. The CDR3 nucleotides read TGTGCCAGTGGGACAGGGGCTCAGTATGAGCAGTTCTTC. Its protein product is CASGTGAQYEQFF.

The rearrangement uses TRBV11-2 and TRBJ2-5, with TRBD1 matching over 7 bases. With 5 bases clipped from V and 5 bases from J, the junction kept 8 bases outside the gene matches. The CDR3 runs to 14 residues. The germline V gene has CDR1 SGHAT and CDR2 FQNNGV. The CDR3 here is CASSIPGGTETQYF. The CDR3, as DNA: TGTGCCAGCAGCATCCCAGGGGGAACGGAGACCCAGTACTTC. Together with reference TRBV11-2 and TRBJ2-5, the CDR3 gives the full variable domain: EAGVAQSPRYKIIEKRQSVAFWCNPISGHATLYWYQQILGQGPKLLIQFQNNGVVDDSQLPKDRFSAERLKGVDSTLKIQPAKLEDSAVYLCASSIPGGTETQYFGPGTRLLVL.

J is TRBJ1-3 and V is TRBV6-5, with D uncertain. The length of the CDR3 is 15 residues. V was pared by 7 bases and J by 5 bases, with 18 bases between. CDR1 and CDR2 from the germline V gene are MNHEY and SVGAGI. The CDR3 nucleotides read TGTGCCAGCACCTCGGTTGGAGCAGGACGAAACACCATATATTTT. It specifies CASTSVGAGRNTIYF.

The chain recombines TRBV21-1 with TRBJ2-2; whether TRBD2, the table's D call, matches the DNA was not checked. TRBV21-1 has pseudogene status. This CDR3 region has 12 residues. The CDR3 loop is CASSPRTGELFF. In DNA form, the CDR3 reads TGTGCCAGCAGCCCGCGGACCGGGGAGCTGTTTTTT.

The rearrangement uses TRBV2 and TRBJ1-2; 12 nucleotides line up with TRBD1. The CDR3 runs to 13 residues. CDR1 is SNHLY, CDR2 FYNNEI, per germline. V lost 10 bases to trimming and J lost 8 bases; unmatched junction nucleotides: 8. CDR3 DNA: TGTGCCAACGCCGGGACAGGGGGCCGGGGCTACACCTTC. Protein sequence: CANAGTGGRGYTF.

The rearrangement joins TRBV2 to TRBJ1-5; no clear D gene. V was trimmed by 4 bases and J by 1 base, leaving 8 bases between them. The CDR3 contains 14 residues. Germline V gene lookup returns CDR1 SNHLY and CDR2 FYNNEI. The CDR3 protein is CASSVWESNQPQHF. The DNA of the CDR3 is TGTGCCAGCAGTGTATGGGAAAGCAATCAGCCCCAGCATTTT.

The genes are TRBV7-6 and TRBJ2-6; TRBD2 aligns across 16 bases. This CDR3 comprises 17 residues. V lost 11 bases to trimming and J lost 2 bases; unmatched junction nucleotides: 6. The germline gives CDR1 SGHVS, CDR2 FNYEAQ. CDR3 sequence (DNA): TGTGCCGGCGGGGGACTAGCGGGAGGGCCTGGGGCCAACGTCCTGACTTTC. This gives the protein CAGGGLAGGPGANVLTF. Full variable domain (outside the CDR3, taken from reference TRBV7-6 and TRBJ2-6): GAGVSQSPRYKVTKRGQDVALRCDPISGHVSLYWYRQALGQGPEFLTYFNYEAQQDKSGLPNDRFSAERPEGSISTLTIQRTEQRDSAMYRCAGGGLAGGPGANVLTFGAGSRLTVL.

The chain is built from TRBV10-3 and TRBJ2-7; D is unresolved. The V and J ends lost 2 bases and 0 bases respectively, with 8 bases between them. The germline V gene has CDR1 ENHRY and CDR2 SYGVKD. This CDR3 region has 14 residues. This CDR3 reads CAISEPDNSYEQYF. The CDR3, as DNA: TGTGCCATCAGTGAGCCTGATAACTCCTACGAGCAGTACTTC.

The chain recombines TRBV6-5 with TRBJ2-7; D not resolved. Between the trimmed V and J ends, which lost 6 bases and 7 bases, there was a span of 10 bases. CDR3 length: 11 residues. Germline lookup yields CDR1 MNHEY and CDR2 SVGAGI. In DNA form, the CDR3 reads TGTGCCAGCAGCAACCCTAGGGAGCAGTACTTC. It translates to CASSNPREQYF.

CDR3 region: CASSIRTAETQYF. The CDR3 DNA follows: TGTGCCAGCTCAATTCGGACAGCAGAGACCCAGTACTTC. The chain carries TRBV18 and TRBJ2-5; D is possibly TRBD1 (6 bases). The CDR3 is 13 residues long. Germline V gene sequence: CDR1 KGHSH, CDR2 LQKENI. Between the trimmed V and J ends, which lost 5 bases and 4 bases, there was a span of 11 bases.

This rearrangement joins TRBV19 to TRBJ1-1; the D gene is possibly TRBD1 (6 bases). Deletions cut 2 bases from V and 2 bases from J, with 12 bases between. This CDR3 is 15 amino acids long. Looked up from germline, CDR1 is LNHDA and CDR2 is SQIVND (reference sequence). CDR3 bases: TGTGCCAGTAGTATATTGAACAGGGACAACACTGAAGCTTTCTTT. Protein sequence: CASSILNRDNTEAFF.

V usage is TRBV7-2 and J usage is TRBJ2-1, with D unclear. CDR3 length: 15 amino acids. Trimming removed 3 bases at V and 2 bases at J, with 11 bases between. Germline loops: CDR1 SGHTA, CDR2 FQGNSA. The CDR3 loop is CASSFEFFAYNEQFF. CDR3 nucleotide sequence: TGTGCCAGCAGCTTTGAGTTTTTTGCCTACAATGAGCAGTTCTTC.

The DNA for the CDR3 is TGTGCCAGTAGTATCGCGTTAGCGAAGTCCTACGAGCAGTACTTC. Its protein product is CASSIALAKSYEQYF. The chain recombines TRBV19 with TRBJ2-7; tentatively, D is TRBD2 (5 bases). V was trimmed by 3 bases and J by 1 base, leaving 13 bases between them. Per germline, CDR1 LNHDA and CDR2 SQIVND (reference sequence). The CDR3 contains 15 residues.

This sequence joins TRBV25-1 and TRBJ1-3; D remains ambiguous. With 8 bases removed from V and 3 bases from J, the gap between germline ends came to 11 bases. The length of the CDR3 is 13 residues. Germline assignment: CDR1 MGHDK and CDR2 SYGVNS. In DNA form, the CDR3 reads TGTGCCAGCCGAGGATTGGTTGGAAACACCATATATTTT. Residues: CASRGLVGNTIYF.